These T cell receptor beta chains were read from a single sample in a study of cytomegalovirus exposure and HLA in healthy donors. Generated by immunoSEQ multiplex PCR, the TCRdb table keeps only in-frame clones and is missing some. Here the sample spans 140,000 to 150,000 clones, around 79% being singletons. The sequenced material came from PBMCs. The receptors come from a woman aged 40 to 55 in good health and CMV-seropositive. The CDR3 runs from the conserved cysteine through the conserved F or W. D genes are given only for firm matches. The size entry is marked missing in some rows and otherwise reads once, few, many or a size class.

V gene	D gene	clone size	J gene	CDR3 protein	CDR3 DNA
TRBV9	.	few	TRBJ1-5	CATKQDKTNENYSNQPQHF	TGTGCCACCAAGCAAGACAAGACCAATGAAAATTATAGCAATCAGCCCCAGCATTTT
TRBV10-3	.	.	TRBJ1-2	CAISELEGHGYTF	TGTGCCATCAGTGAATTGGAGGGACATGGCTACACCTTC
TRBV12-2	.	.	TRBJ1-5	CASRLMRDRGKNQPQHF	TGTGCAAGTCGCTTAATGCGGGACAGGGGAAAAAACCAGCCCCAGCATTTT
TRBV5-6	.	.	TRBJ1-2	CASSLREPYGYTF	TGTGCCAGCAGCTTGAGAGAGCCCTATGGCTACACCTTC
TRBV7-9	TRBD2	.	TRBJ2-1	CASSLAGGNNEQFF	TGTGCCAGCAGCTTAGCGGGGGGGAACAATGAGCAGTTCTTC
TRBV5-4	.	.	TRBJ1-2	CASSLDSYGYTF	TGTGCCAGCAGCTTGGACTCCTATGGCTACACCTTC
TRBV5-1	.	.	TRBJ1-4	CASSSGGLNEKLFF	TGCGCCAGCAGCTCGGGGGGCCTTAATGAAAAACTGTTTTTT
TRBV6-1	TRBD1	once	TRBJ1-6	CSRSEHGIRTGSTPLHF	TGTTCCAGAAGTGAACACGGCATCCGGACAGGGAGTACACCCCTCCACTTT
TRBV18	TRBD1	.	TRBJ1-1	CASSPSQGLNTEAFF	TGTGCCAGCTCACCTTCACAGGGGCTGAACACTGAAGCTTTCTTT
TRBV20-1	.	.	TRBJ2-5	CSARARETQYF	TGCAGTGCTAGAGCCCGGGAGACCCAGTACTTC
TRBV5-1	TRBD1	.	TRBJ1-2	CASSLSPGQGGGYTF	TGCGCCAGCAGCTTGAGTCCCGGACAGGGGGGTGGCTACACCTTC
TRBV5-4	.	.	TRBJ2-1	CASSLDRARDEQFF	TGTGCCAGCAGCTTGGACAGGGCTAGGGATGAGCAGTTCTTC
TRBV28	.	.	TRBJ1-6	CASQTGQRSSPLHF	TGTGCCAGCCAAACAGGACAACGAAGTTCACCCCTCCACTTT
TRBV9	.	.	TRBJ1-1	CASSEGHPNTEAFF	TGTGCCAGCAGCGAGGGACACCCGAACACTGAAGCTTTCTTT
TRBV7-2	TRBD1	.	TRBJ1-1	CASSRQGGTEAFF	TGTGCCAGCAGTCGACAGGGAGGAACTGAAGCTTTCTTT
TRBV13	.	once	TRBJ2-2	CASSLAQGGTGELFF	TGTGCCAGCAGCTTAGCCCAGGGGGGCACCGGGGAGCTGTTTTTT
TRBV4-1	TRBD2	.	TRBJ2-3	CASSPPWTSGGDTQYF	TGCGCCAGCAGCCCTCCGTGGACTAGCGGAGGAGATACGCAGTATTTT
TRBV5-5	TRBD2	.	TRBJ2-7	CASSLRSSGYTYEQYF	TGTGCCAGCAGCTTGAGATCTAGCGGGTACACCTACGAGCAGTACTTC
TRBV2	.	.	TRBJ2-3	CASRSRERLDTQYF	TGTGCCAGCAGGTCTAGAGAGCGTTTAGATACGCAGTATTTT
TRBV12-5	.	.	TRBJ2-7	CASGFGQRTYEQYF	TGTGCTAGTGGTTTCGGACAGCGAACCTACGAGCAGTACTTC
TRBV18	.	.	TRBJ2-7	CASSQRLAYEQYF	TGTGCCAGCTCACAAAGGCTAGCCTACGAGCAGTACTTC
TRBV10-2	TRBD1	once	TRBJ2-7	CASNKDRGSSYEQYF	TGCGCCAGCAATAAGGACAGGGGCAGCTCCTACGAGCAGTACTTC
TRBV9	.	.	TRBJ2-5	CASSWQGQETQYF	TGTGCGTCTTCGTGGCAGGGCCAAGAGACCCAGTACTTC
TRBV6-1	TRBD2	.	TRBJ2-3	CASSEGLAKHTDTQYF	TGTGCCAGCAGTGAAGGACTAGCGAAACACACAGATACGCAGTATTTT
TRBV27	TRBD1	.	TRBJ1-2	CASRPGQGRGYTF	TGTGCCAGCAGACCGGGACAGGGACGAGGCTACACCTTC
TRBV5-1	TRBD2	.	TRBJ2-1	CASSLGAGREQFF	TGCGCCAGCAGCTTGGGAGCGGGACGGGAGCAGTTCTTC
TRBV6-1	.	.	TRBJ1-3	CASTTGEVSGNTIYF	TGTGCCAGCACCACCGGGGAGGTCTCTGGAAACACCATATATTTT
TRBV11-2	.	.	TRBJ1-4	CASSLAALPGELFF	TGTGCCAGCAGCTTAGCGGCCCTACCAGGGGAACTGTTTTTT
TRBV10-3	TRBD1	.	TRBJ1-2	CAISEDRVVGYTF	TGTGCCATCAGTGAGGACAGGGTCGTCGGCTACACCTTC
TRBV2	.	.	TRBJ2-7	CASSELSYEQYF	TGTGCCAGCAGTGAATTGAGCTACGAGCAGTACTTC
TRBV7-2	TRBD1	once	TRBJ1-5	CASSFMRDRNSNQPQHF	TGTGCCAGCAGCTTTATGAGGGACAGAAATAGCAATCAGCCCCAGCATTTT
TRBV2	.	.	TRBJ1-4	CASRETGVGEKLFF	TGTGCCAGCAGGGAGACGGGGGTGGGAGAAAAACTGTTTTTT
TRBV4-1	TRBD2	.	TRBJ2-1	CASSQQLAGLGYNEQFF	TGCGCCAGCAGCCAGCAACTAGCGGGACTAGGTTACAATGAGCAGTTCTTC
TRBV2	.	.	TRBJ1-4	CASSRGYATNEKLFF	TGTGCCAGCAGTAGGGGATATGCAACTAATGAAAAACTGTTTTTT
TRBV18	.	.	TRBJ1-4	CASSVGTTNEKLFF	TGTGCCAGCTCAGTTGGGACAACAAATGAAAAACTGTTTTTT
TRBV10-1	.	.	TRBJ2-1	CASSDYDEQFF	TGCGCCAGCAGCGACTACGATGAGCAGTTCTTC
TRBV4-1	TRBD2	.	TRBJ2-1	CASSRDSGTMGHNEQFF	TGCGCCAGCAGCCGCGACTCAGGGACTATGGGTCACAATGAGCAGTTCTTC
TRBV6-5	TRBD1	.	TRBJ2-2	CASSSGTANTGELFF	TGTGCCAGCAGCTCCGGGACAGCGAACACCGGGGAGCTGTTTTTT